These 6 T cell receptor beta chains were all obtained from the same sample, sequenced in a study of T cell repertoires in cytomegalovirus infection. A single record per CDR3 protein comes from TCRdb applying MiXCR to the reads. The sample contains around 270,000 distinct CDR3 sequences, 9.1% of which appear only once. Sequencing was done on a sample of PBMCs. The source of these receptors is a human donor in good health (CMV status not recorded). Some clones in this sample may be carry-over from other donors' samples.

CDR3 protein: CASSWTGGKGEQYF. In DNA, the CDR3 is TGTGCCAGCAGCTGGACAGGGGGCAAGGGCGAGCAGTACTTC. The V call is TRBV11-2, the J call TRBJ2-7; TRBD1 agrees at 11 bases. CDR3 length equals 14 residues. After removal of 4 bases from V and 6 bases from J, the junction contained 5 bases not matched to a gene. Germline CDR1 SGHAT, CDR2 FQNNGV.

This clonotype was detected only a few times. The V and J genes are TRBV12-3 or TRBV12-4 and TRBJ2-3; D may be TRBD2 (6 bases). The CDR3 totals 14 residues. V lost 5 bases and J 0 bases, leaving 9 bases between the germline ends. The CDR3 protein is CASSHSGSTDTQYF. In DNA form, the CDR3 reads TGTGCCAGCAGTCATAGCGGTAGCACAGATACGCAGTATTTT.

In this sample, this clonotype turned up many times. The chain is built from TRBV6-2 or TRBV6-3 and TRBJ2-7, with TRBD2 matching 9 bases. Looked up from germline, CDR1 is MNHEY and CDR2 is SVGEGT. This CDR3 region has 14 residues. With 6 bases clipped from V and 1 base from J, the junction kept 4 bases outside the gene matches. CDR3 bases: TGTGCCAGCAGGCAGCGGGAGGTTTCCTACGAGCAGTACTTC. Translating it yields CASRQREVSYEQYF.

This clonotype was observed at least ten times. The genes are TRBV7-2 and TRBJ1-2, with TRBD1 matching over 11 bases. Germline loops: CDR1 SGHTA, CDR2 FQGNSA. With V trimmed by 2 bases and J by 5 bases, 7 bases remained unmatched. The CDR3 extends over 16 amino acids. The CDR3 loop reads CASSLYWDRGEYGYTF. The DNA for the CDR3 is TGTGCCAGCAGCTTATACTGGGACAGGGGGGAGTATGGCTACACCTTC.

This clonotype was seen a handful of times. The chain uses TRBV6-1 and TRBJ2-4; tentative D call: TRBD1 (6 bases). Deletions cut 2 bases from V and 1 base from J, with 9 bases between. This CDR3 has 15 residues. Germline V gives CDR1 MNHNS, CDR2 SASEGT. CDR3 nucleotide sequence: TGTGCCAGCAGTGAAACCGACAGGGCCAAAAACATTCAGTACTTC. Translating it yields CASSETDRAKNIQYF.

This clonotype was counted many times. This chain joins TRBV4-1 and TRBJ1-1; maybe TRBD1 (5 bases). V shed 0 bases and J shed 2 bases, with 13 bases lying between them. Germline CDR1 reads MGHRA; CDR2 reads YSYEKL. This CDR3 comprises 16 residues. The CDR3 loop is CASSQDWGGFNTEAFF. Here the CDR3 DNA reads TGCGCCAGCAGCCAAGATTGGGGGGGGTTCAACACTGAAGCTTTCTTT.